These T cell receptor beta chains were read from a single sample in a study of cytomegalovirus exposure and HLA in healthy donors. Produced via immunoSEQ multiplex PCR; TCRdb's table is partial and in-frame only. Of some 160,000 clones listed, roughly 62% were seen once; the top ten hold more than 4%. Material for sequencing was PBMCs. The source of these receptors is a man in his 60s in good health and CMV-seronegative. Both conserved end residues are part of each CDR3. The order of the fields is J gene, clone size, D gene, V gene, CDR3 DNA, CDR3 protein. The D gene is left open where the match is weak. The listing skips clone size in some rows; elsewhere it reads once, few, many or a size class.

TRBJ2-6 | . | . | TRBV5-6 | TGTGCCAGCAGCTTGGCGACTTCTGGGGCCAACGTCCTGACTTTC | CASSLATSGANVLTF
TRBJ1-3 | . | . | TRBV28 | TGTGCCAGCAGTATGGACAGTCTCTCTGGAAACACCATATATTTT | CASSMDSLSGNTIYF
TRBJ2-3 | . | TRBD2 | TRBV4-3 | TGCGCCAGCAGCCAAAGACTAGCGGGAGTTGGAGATACGCAGTATTTT | CASSQRLAGVGDTQYF
TRBJ2-5 | . | TRBD1 | TRBV7-8 | TGTGCCAGCAACTTCCGGGACAGGGCGGGAGAGACCCAGTACTTC | CASNFRDRAGETQYF
TRBJ1-2 | . | TRBD1 | TRBV5-1 | TGCGCCAGCAGCTTAACAGGGGACTATGGCTACACCTTC | CASSLTGDYGYTF
TRBJ2-1 | . | . | TRBV30 | TGTGCCTGGAGTCGGTTCCCCTCTTCCTACAATGAGCAGTTCTTC | CAWSRFPSSYNEQFF
TRBJ1-1 | . | TRBD1 | TRBV27 | TGTGCCAGCAGTTCGGACACAGGGGGTCAAGCTTTCTTT | CASSSDTGGQAFF
TRBJ2-3 | once | TRBD1 | TRBV6-6 | TGTGCCAGCACCGAATCTGGACACAGGGGGCCAGATACGCAGTATTTT | CASTESGHRGPDTQYF
TRBJ2-7 | . | . | TRBV6-7 | TGTGCCAGCAGTTATCCAGGGGTTAGGTACGAGCAGTACTTC | CASSYPGVRYEQYF
TRBJ2-5 | . | . | TRBV19 | TGTGCCAGTAGCCCCGGACAGGGAGGGGAGACCCAGTACTTC | CASSPGQGGETQYF
TRBJ1-3 | . | . | TRBV7-8 | TGTGCCAGCAGCTTAGTGACAGACGAAACGGCCATATATTTT | CASSLVTDETAIYF
TRBJ1-5 | . | . | TRBV10-3 | TGTGCCATCAGTGACAGGGGAAGCAATCAGCCCCAGCATTTT | CAISDRGSNQPQHF
TRBJ2-7 | . | . | TRBV5-4 | TGTGCCAGCGCCACGCCGGGCCTCGGGACTCAGTACTTC | CASATPGLGTQYF
TRBJ1-1 | . | . | TRBV25-1 | TGTGCCAGCAGTACCAAACTTTTAACTGAAGCTTTCTTT | CASSTKLLTEAFF
TRBJ1-1 | . | TRBD1 | TRBV9 | TGTGCCAGCAGCGTTGGGACAGTGAACACTGAAGCTTTCTTT | CASSVGTVNTEAFF
TRBJ2-7 | . | . | TRBV28 | TGTGCCAGCAGTTTGGAGGGATCGGCCTACGAGCAGTACTTC | CASSLEGSAYEQYF
TRBJ2-1 | . | TRBD2 | TRBV27 | TGTGCCAGCAGCCGGGAGGGCCAAAATGAGCAGTTCTTC | CASSREGQNEQFF
TRBJ2-2 | . | TRBD2 | TRBV15 | TGTGCCACCAGCAGAGATCTAGCGGGAGGGCCGGGCGGGGAGCTGTTTTTT | CATSRDLAGGPGGELFF
TRBJ1-1 | . | TRBD1 | TRBV19 | TGTGCCAGTAGTAAAAACAGGGGCCCCCTGAACACTGAAGCTTTCTTT | CASSKNRGPLNTEAFF
TRBJ2-5 | once | TRBD2 | TRBV29-1 | TGCAGCGTTGACCCAGCGGGAGGTATGGAGACCCAGTACTTC | CSVDPAGGMETQYF
TRBJ2-5 | few | TRBD1 | TRBV19 | TGTGCCAGTAGTTCAACCGGACAGGGGGATGTGGAGACCCAGTACTTC | CASSSTGQGDVETQYF